The rows below give T cell receptor beta chains drawn from one sample of a study of T cells after posttransplantation cyclophosphamide. Assay: immunoSEQ multiplex PCR; the TCRdb copy retains only in-frame clones and omits some. Of about 42,000 clones listed, around 91% are singletons. This sample comprised PBMCs, obtained roughly 59 days after allogeneic stem cell transplant with posttransplant cyclophosphamide. Every receptor here comes from a male patient aged 55 to 70 who received an allogeneic stem cell transplant from a related donor and was CMV-positive. The T cells may come from the graft donor. CDR3s include the opening cysteine and the closing phenylalanine or tryptophan. A D gene is named only where the DNA matches it firmly. Where a row states a size, it is once, few, many or the class of an expanded clone; other rows omit it.

j_gene,abundance,d_gene,len,v_gene,CDR3nt,CDR3aa
TRBJ1-2,.,.,15,TRBV4-1,TGCGCCAGCAGCCAAGATGATAGGGGAAACTATGGCTACACCTTC,CASSQDDRGNYGYTF
TRBJ2-4,.,TRBD2,18,TRBV11-1,TGTGCCAGCAGCTGCCTAGCGGGGGGCGTGTTAGCCAAAAACATTCAGTACTTC,CASSCLAGGVLAKNIQYF
TRBJ2-1,once,TRBD2,16,TRBV7-9,TGTGCCAGCAGCTTAGAGCGGGGGGGAGTCGCCAATGAGCAGTTCTTC,CASSLERGGVANEQFF
TRBJ2-3,.,.,11,TRBV6-1,TGTGCCAGCACAGGGAAGGATACGCAGTATTTT,CASTGKDTQYF
TRBJ2-3,.,TRBD2,16,TRBV9,TGTGCCAGCAGCGTATCGGGCGGGGGGTCTGCGGATACGCAGTATTTT,CASSVSGGGSADTQYF
TRBJ1-1,few,.,13,TRBV7-9,TGTGCCAGCAGCTTAGCAGGGGACACTGAAGCTTTCTTT,CASSLAGDTEAFF
TRBJ1-2,.,.,13,TRBV6-5,TGTGCCAGCAGCAGGGACACCAACTATGGCTACACCTTC,CASSRDTNYGYTF
TRBJ2-4,.,.,14,TRBV15,TGTGCCACCAGCAGAGATGTCGGTCAGGACATTCAGTACTTC,CATSRDVGQDIQYF
TRBJ2-1,.,.,14,TRBV7-2,TGTGCCAGCAGCTTACGGGTTTCGCCTGGCGAGCAGTTCTTC,CASSLRVSPGEQFF
TRBJ2-1,.,.,17,TRBV9,TGTGCCAGCAGCCTAGAAGGACAGTTAAGCTCCTACAATGAGCAGTTCTTC,CASSLEGQLSSYNEQFF
TRBJ2-7,.,.,16,TRBV21-1,TGTGCCAGCAGCAGTTCCCTTGACAGGAGAACCTACGAGCAGTACTTC,CASSSSLDRRTYEQYF
TRBJ2-3,.,TRBD2,18,TRBV5-4,TGTGCCAGCAGCTTGATGAGACTAGCGGGGGGACGCACAGATACGCAGTATTTT,CASSLMRLAGGRTDTQYF
TRBJ2-3,once,TRBD2,20,TRBV15,TGTGCCACCAGCAGAGTAGTAGCGGGGGGGCGGTTCGGTGGCACAGATACGCAGTATTTT,CATSRVVAGGRFGGTDTQYF
TRBJ1-1,.,.,13,TRBV11-2,TGTGCCAGCAGCTTACAGGAAAACACTGAAGCTTTCTTT,CASSLQENTEAFF
TRBJ1-3,.,.,15,TRBV5-4,TGTGCCAGCAGCTTAACAGGGTACCCTGGAAACACCATATATTTT,CASSLTGYPGNTIYF
TRBJ2-3,.,TRBD1,15,TRBV27,TGTGCCAGCAGTCCGGGACAGGCAAGCACAGATACGCAGTATTTT,CASSPGQASTDTQYF
TRBJ1-5,once,.,16,TRBV19,TGTGCCAGTAGTTCGTCGGACAGTTGGCGCAATCAGCCCCAGCATTTT,CASSSSDSWRNQPQHF
TRBJ2-3,.,TRBD2,19,TRBV6-1,TGTGCCAGCAGTGATTTAAGTCCCCCTAGCGGGTTCTTCCCAGATACGCAGTATTTT,CASSDLSPPSGFFPDTQYF
TRBJ1-5,.,TRBD1,15,TRBV4-1,TGCGCCAGCAGCCAAGATGGAGGGGGCGGTCAGCCCCAGCATTTT,CASSQDGGGGQPQHF
TRBJ1-2,.,.,13,TRBV28,TGTGCCAGCAGTTTAAGCCCAAAATATGGCTACACCTTC,CASSLSPKYGYTF
TRBJ1-1,.,TRBD1,15,TRBV4-1,TGCGCCAGCAGCCACACAACAGGGGGTAGCACTGAAGCTTTCTTT,CASSHTTGGSTEAFF
TRBJ1-5,.,TRBD1,16,TRBV27,TGTGCCAGCAGTTTATTGGGACAGGGGTTTCTGCAGCCCCAGCATTTT,CASSLLGQGFLQPQHF
TRBJ1-4,.,.,16,TRBV7-9,TGTGCCAGCAGCTTCCCACCTGGGATGGGGGGTGGAAAACTGTTTTTT,CASSFPPGMGGGKLFF
TRBJ1-2,.,.,13,TRBV19,TGTGCCAGTAGTCTTGACGGACAGCATGGCTACACCTTC,CASSLDGQHGYTF
TRBJ1-1,.,.,16,TRBV19,TGTGCCAGTAGTCCTCAAGCGAGCGACGGGGACACTGAAGCTTTCTTT,CASSPQASDGDTEAFF
TRBJ2-1,.,.,17,TRBV30,TGTGCCTGGAGTGTACAGATCACGAGTGCGACCTACAATGAGCAGTTCTTC,CAWSVQITSATYNEQFF
TRBJ2-7,.,TRBD1,14,TRBV7-9,TGTGCCAGCAGCTCGTGGACAGGGACCTACGAGCAGTACTTC,CASSSWTGTYEQYF
TRBJ2-3,.,TRBD2,16,TRBV9,TGTGCCAGCAGCACCGGCCAGCGGGGGCACACAGATACGCAGTATTTT,CASSTGQRGHTDTQYF
TRBJ1-1,.,TRBD1,13,TRBV5-5,TGTGCCAGCAGCATAACAGGGGAGACTGAAGCTTTCTTT,CASSITGETEAFF
TRBJ1-1,.,.,15,TRBV6-1,TGTGCCAGCAGTGAAGCGCTTCTAGGAGGGCAGGAAGCTTTCTTT,CASSEALLGGQEAFF
TRBJ1-2,.,.,14,TRBV21-1,TGTGCCAGCAAGGTTTGTCAGGGGCGCCATGGCTACACCTTC,CASKVCQGRHGYTF
TRBJ1-2,.,.,14,TRBV5-1,TGCGCCAGCAGCTTGGAACCCAGGGGCAAAGGCTACACCTTC,CASSLEPRGKGYTF
TRBJ2-7,.,.,16,TRBV10-2,TGCGCCAGCAGTCAAGACATCGGGACGGGGGTCTACGAGCAGTACTTC,CASSQDIGTGVYEQYF
TRBJ2-1,.,.,14,TRBV10-3,TGTGCCCCGCGACCGGCGGGACAGAACAATGAGCAGTTCTTC,CAPRPAGQNNEQFF
TRBJ1-2,.,TRBD1,12,TRBV29-1,TGCAGCGGGGGGACAGGGCGTTATGGCTACACCTTC,CSGGTGRYGYTF
TRBJ2-1,.,.,17,TRBV4-1,TGCGCCAGCAGCCAAGTGCTGACTAGGCGGGGTAACAATGAGCAGTTCTTC,CASSQVLTRRGNNEQFF
TRBJ2-3,once,.,13,TRBV27,TGTGCCAGCAGTTTCGGGGGGCGGAATACGCAGTATTTT,CASSFGGRNTQYF
TRBJ2-7,.,.,18,TRBV4-1,TGCGCCAGCAGCCAAGGATCGATCGGAATAGGGGCCTCCTACGAGCAGTACTTC,CASSQGSIGIGASYEQYF
TRBJ2-1,.,TRBD1,13,TRBV6-5,TGTGCCAGCAGTTATCAGGGGGCGAATGAGCAGTTCTTC,CASSYQGANEQFF
TRBJ2-1,.,TRBD2,14,TRBV5-1,TGCGCCAGCAAGGGACTAGCTTTGGGGAGTGAGCAGTTCTTC,CASKGLALGSEQFF
TRBJ2-7,.,.,13,TRBV2,TGTGCCAGCGACGACAGGATCTCCTACGAGCAGTACTTC,CASDDRISYEQYF
TRBJ1-4,once,.,11,TRBV29-1,TGCAGCACGGGGGGGTGGGAAAAACTGTTTTTT,CSTGGWEKLFF
TRBJ2-7,.,.,13,TRBV5-1,TGCGCCAGTGGGGCGGACGTCTCCTACGAGCAGTACTTC,CASGADVSYEQYF
TRBJ2-7,.,TRBD1,15,TRBV5-1,TGCGCCAGCAGCATAGGGACAGCCAAGGCCTACGAGCAGTACTTC,CASSIGTAKAYEQYF
TRBJ1-2,.,.,14,TRBV5-6,TGTGCCAGCAGCTTGAAAGGGGTTAAACGAGACTACACCTTC,CASSLKGVKRDYTF